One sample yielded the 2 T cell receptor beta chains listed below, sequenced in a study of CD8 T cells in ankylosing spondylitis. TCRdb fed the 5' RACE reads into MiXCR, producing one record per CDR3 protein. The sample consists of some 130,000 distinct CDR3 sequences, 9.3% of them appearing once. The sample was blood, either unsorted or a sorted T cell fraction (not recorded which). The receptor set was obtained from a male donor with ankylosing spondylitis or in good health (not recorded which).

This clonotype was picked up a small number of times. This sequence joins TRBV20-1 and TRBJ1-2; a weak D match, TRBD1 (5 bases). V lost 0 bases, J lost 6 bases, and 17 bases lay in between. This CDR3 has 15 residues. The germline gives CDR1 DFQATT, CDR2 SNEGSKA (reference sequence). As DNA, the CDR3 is TGCAGTGCTAGAGATACCTGGGCCGGGGGGGATGGCTACACCTTC. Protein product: CSARDTWAGGDGYTF.

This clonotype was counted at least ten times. CDR3 sequence: CASSPDRTNEKLFF. The CDR3 nucleotides are TGTGCCAGCAGCCCGGACAGGACTAATGAAAAACTGTTTTTT. This chain connects TRBV12-3 or TRBV12-4 to TRBJ1-4; TRBD1 agrees at 7 bases. V was clipped by 6 bases and J by 2 bases; unmatched bases: 3. CDR3 length: 14 residues.